These T cell receptor beta chains were read from a single sample in a study of PD-1 blockade in classical Hodgkin lymphoma. Assay: immunoSEQ multiplex PCR; the TCRdb copy retains only in-frame clones and omits some. The sample has tens of thousands of clones, about 77% seen once. Here the sequenced sample was peripheral blood mononuclear cells (PBMCs), taken before the fourth cycle of nivolumab. These receptors all stem from a human donor with classical Hodgkin lymphoma. Each CDR3 is given with its conserved first and last residue. The order of the fields is V gene, D gene, J gene, clone size, CDR3 DNA, CDR3 protein. D genes are given only for firm matches. Size is omitted from some rows. Given values are once, few, many or a class for expanded clones.

V gene: TRBV6-1
D gene: NA
J gene: TRBJ1-4
clone size: NA
CDR3 DNA: TGTGCCAGCAGGGCCCAGGGGACCACTAATGAAAAACTGTTTTTT
CDR3 protein: CASRAQGTTNEKLFF

V gene: TRBV2
D gene: NA
J gene: TRBJ1-1
clone size: NA
CDR3 DNA: TGTGCCAGCAGGGACGTGGGGAACACTGAAGCTTTCTTT
CDR3 protein: CASRDVGNTEAFF

V gene: TRBV7-7
D gene: TRBD1
J gene: TRBJ2-1
clone size: NA
CDR3 DNA: TGTGCTAGCAGCTCAACAGGGGGCTCGGATGAGCAGTTCTTC
CDR3 protein: CASSSTGGSDEQFF

V gene: TRBV4-1
D gene: NA
J gene: TRBJ1-6
clone size: NA
CDR3 DNA: TGCGCCAGCAGCCAAGAGTGGCAGACCCTCCACTTT
CDR3 protein: CASSQEWQTLHF

V gene: TRBV9
D gene: TRBD1
J gene: TRBJ1-1
clone size: NA
CDR3 DNA: TGTGCCAGCAGCGCGGGACAGGGGAACACTGAAGCTTTCTTT
CDR3 protein: CASSAGQGNTEAFF

V gene: TRBV4-2
D gene: NA
J gene: TRBJ1-6
clone size: NA
CDR3 DNA: TGTGCCAGCAGCCAATTATGGGGGTTACATTCACCCCTCCACTTT
CDR3 protein: CASSQLWGLHSPLHF

V gene: TRBV27
D gene: NA
J gene: TRBJ2-3
clone size: NA
CDR3 DNA: TGTGCCAGCAGTTTCTCTCGGGCCCCAGATACGCAGTATTTT
CDR3 protein: CASSFSRAPDTQYF

V gene: TRBV10-3
D gene: TRBD1
J gene: TRBJ1-6
clone size: NA
CDR3 DNA: TGTGCCATCAGGTCGGGACAGGAATTTAATTCACCCCTCCACTTT
CDR3 protein: CAIRSGQEFNSPLHF

V gene: TRBV10-2
D gene: NA
J gene: TRBJ2-7
clone size: few
CDR3 DNA: TGCGCCAGCAGTGTCGGCACAGCCTACGAGCAGTACTTC
CDR3 protein: CASSVGTAYEQYF

V gene: TRBV11-2
D gene: NA
J gene: TRBJ2-2
clone size: NA
CDR3 DNA: TGTGCCAGCATCACCGGGCTATCTCACACCGGGGAGCTGTTTTTT
CDR3 protein: CASITGLSHTGELFF

V gene: TRBV12-5
D gene: NA
J gene: TRBJ2-5
clone size: NA
CDR3 DNA: TGTGCTAGTGGTTTTCCCAATCAAGAGACCCAGTACTTC
CDR3 protein: CASGFPNQETQYF

V gene: TRBV4-3
D gene: NA
J gene: TRBJ1-5
clone size: NA
CDR3 DNA: TGCGCCAGCAGCCACCCACCCCGCCAGGGAAGGGGGCAGCCCCAGCATTTT
CDR3 protein: CASSHPPRQGRGQPQHF

V gene: TRBV18
D gene: TRBD2
J gene: TRBJ2-7
clone size: NA
CDR3 DNA: TGTGCCAGCTCACCACTGAGCGGGGGAAGCGGGGACGAGCAGTACTTC
CDR3 protein: CASSPLSGGSGDEQYF

V gene: TRBV6-5
D gene: NA
J gene: TRBJ1-5
clone size: NA
CDR3 DNA: TGTGCCAGCAGTTACAATGAAAATCAGCCCCAGCATTTT
CDR3 protein: CASSYNENQPQHF

V gene: TRBV2
D gene: TRBD1
J gene: TRBJ2-2
clone size: NA
CDR3 DNA: TGTGCCAGCAGTGAGGGGACAGGGCGAACCGGGGAGCTGTTTTTT
CDR3 protein: CASSEGTGRTGELFF

V gene: TRBV28
D gene: NA
J gene: TRBJ2-4
clone size: NA
CDR3 DNA: TGTGCCAGCAGTTCCCCTGACATTCAGTACTTC
CDR3 protein: CASSSPDIQYF

V gene: TRBV6-6
D gene: NA
J gene: TRBJ2-7
clone size: NA
CDR3 DNA: TGTGCCAGCAGTTACGGACCAGGGTGGCCCTACGAGCAGTACTTC
CDR3 protein: CASSYGPGWPYEQYF

V gene: TRBV25-1
D gene: TRBD1
J gene: TRBJ2-2
clone size: many
CDR3 DNA: TGTGCCACAGGGGTGACAGGGCGAACCGGGGAGCTGTTTTTT
CDR3 protein: CATGVTGRTGELFF

V gene: TRBV27
D gene: NA
J gene: TRBJ2-5
clone size: NA
CDR3 DNA: TGTGCCAGCAGCGACCACAGGACCGTTCGCCAAGAGACCCAGTACTTC
CDR3 protein: CASSDHRTVRQETQYF

V gene: TRBV19
D gene: TRBD2
J gene: TRBJ2-1
clone size: NA
CDR3 DNA: TGTGCCAGTAGTATACCGGGGGGACTAGCATATGAGCAGTTCTTC
CDR3 protein: CASSIPGGLAYEQFF

V gene: TRBV5-8
D gene: TRBD1
J gene: TRBJ1-4
clone size: NA
CDR3 DNA: TGTGCCAGCAGCTTAGGGGGCACTAATGAAAAACTGTTTTTT
CDR3 protein: CASSLGGTNEKLFF

V gene: TRBV6-5
D gene: TRBD2
J gene: TRBJ2-3
clone size: NA
CDR3 DNA: TGTGCCAGCAGTTACTTCGGGGGGGCGGCCTGGAGTACGCAGTATTTT
CDR3 protein: CASSYFGGAAWSTQYF

V gene: TRBV18
D gene: NA
J gene: TRBJ2-1
clone size: NA
CDR3 DNA: TGTGCCAGCTCACCACCGGGAGTACAGGGAGGGGATGAGCAGTTCTTC
CDR3 protein: CASSPPGVQGGDEQFF

V gene: TRBV27
D gene: NA
J gene: TRBJ2-7
clone size: NA
CDR3 DNA: TGTGCCAGCAGAAGGGACGGTAGCTCCTACGAGCAGTACTTC
CDR3 protein: CASRRDGSSYEQYF

V gene: TRBV27
D gene: NA
J gene: TRBJ1-5
clone size: NA
CDR3 DNA: TGTGCCAGCAGTTATTTGGGTCCGGGTCAGCCCCAGCATTTT
CDR3 protein: CASSYLGPGQPQHF

V gene: TRBV27
D gene: TRBD2
J gene: TRBJ2-2
clone size: NA
CDR3 DNA: TGTGCCAGCAGTTTATACGGTAGCGGGAGGGCCCGAGGCACCGGGGAGCTGTTTTTT
CDR3 protein: CASSLYGSGRARGTGELFF

V gene: TRBV19
D gene: NA
J gene: TRBJ2-7
clone size: NA
CDR3 DNA: TGTGCCAGTAGTATGGGAGATTACGAGCAGTACTTC
CDR3 protein: CASSMGDYEQYF

V gene: TRBV7-9
D gene: NA
J gene: TRBJ1-2
clone size: NA
CDR3 DNA: TGTGCCAGCAGCTTAGTCCCAGGCGAGAGAGGAAGAGGCTACACCTTC
CDR3 protein: CASSLVPGERGRGYTF

V gene: TRBV11-2
D gene: TRBD1
J gene: TRBJ2-7
clone size: NA
CDR3 DNA: TGTGCCAGCAGGTACACAGGGGGCGCTACCTACGAGCAGTACTTC
CDR3 protein: CASRYTGGATYEQYF

V gene: TRBV2
D gene: TRBD2
J gene: TRBJ2-5
clone size: NA
CDR3 DNA: TGTGCCAGCAACTATGCGGGGGAGCAGTACTTC
CDR3 protein: CASNYAGEQYF

V gene: TRBV19
D gene: NA
J gene: TRBJ1-1
clone size: NA
CDR3 DNA: TGTGCCAGCGTCGGAAGGCTGGCCACTGAAGCTTTCTTT
CDR3 protein: CASVGRLATEAFF

V gene: TRBV6-5
D gene: NA
J gene: TRBJ1-3
clone size: NA
CDR3 DNA: TGTGCCAGCAGTTACGATCCACGAAACACCATATATTTT
CDR3 protein: CASSYDPRNTIYF

V gene: TRBV19
D gene: NA
J gene: TRBJ2-6
clone size: NA
CDR3 DNA: TGTGCCAGTAGTATAGATCACGGGGCCGGGGCCAACGTCCTGACTTTC
CDR3 protein: CASSIDHGAGANVLTF

V gene: TRBV28
D gene: TRBD2
J gene: TRBJ2-1
clone size: NA
CDR3 DNA: TGTGCCAGCAGTTTTAGAGTAGCGGGAGTTCACAATGAGCAGTTCTTC
CDR3 protein: CASSFRVAGVHNEQFF

V gene: TRBV28
D gene: NA
J gene: TRBJ2-7
clone size: few
CDR3 DNA: TGTGCCAGCAAGGTCGTGGGGGGGCTCTACGAGCAGTACTTC
CDR3 protein: CASKVVGGLYEQYF

V gene: TRBV18
D gene: TRBD1
J gene: TRBJ1-6
clone size: NA
CDR3 DNA: TGTGCCAGCTCACCAGCGCCCCAGGGGGGATTACCCCTCCACTTT
CDR3 protein: CASSPAPQGGLPLHF

V gene: TRBV4-1
D gene: NA
J gene: TRBJ2-6
clone size: NA
CDR3 DNA: TGCGCCAGCAGTCTAGTAAACTCTGGGGCCAACGTCCTGACTTTC
CDR3 protein: CASSLVNSGANVLTF

V gene: TRBV27
D gene: TRBD1
J gene: TRBJ2-7
clone size: NA
CDR3 DNA: TGTGCCAGCAGCAGGGACAGATTTACCTACGAGCAGTACTTC
CDR3 protein: CASSRDRFTYEQYF

V gene: TRBV29-1
D gene: TRBD2
J gene: TRBJ2-1
clone size: NA
CDR3 DNA: TGCAGCGTTGAAGAGGGGGCTAGCGGGAGGCCTGAGCAGTTCTTC
CDR3 protein: CSVEEGASGRPEQFF

V gene: TRBV4-3
D gene: TRBD2
J gene: TRBJ2-3
clone size: few
CDR3 DNA: TGCGCCAGCAGCCAAGATCTTTCTAGCGGGAGGGGCACAGATACGCAGTATTTT
CDR3 protein: CASSQDLSSGRGTDTQYF

V gene: TRBV5-1
D gene: NA
J gene: TRBJ1-1
clone size: NA
CDR3 DNA: TGCGCCAGCAGCAGGGGGGATTGGAACACTGAAGCTTTCTTT
CDR3 protein: CASSRGDWNTEAFF

V gene: TRBV6-5
D gene: NA
J gene: TRBJ2-2
clone size: NA
CDR3 DNA: TGTGCCAGCAGTTACTCAGGGTCCGGGGAGCTGTTTTTT
CDR3 protein: CASSYSGSGELFF

V gene: TRBV6-5
D gene: TRBD1
J gene: TRBJ1-2
clone size: NA
CDR3 DNA: TGTGCCAGCAGTTACCCCGGGGACAGTATGATCTATGGCTACACCTTC
CDR3 protein: CASSYPGDSMIYGYTF

V gene: TRBV10-1
D gene: TRBD2
J gene: TRBJ2-1
clone size: NA
CDR3 DNA: TGCGCCAGCAGCCCCCCACCCGGACTAGCGGGAGATTATGAGCAGTTCTTC
CDR3 protein: CASSPPPGLAGDYEQFF

V gene: TRBV19
D gene: TRBD2
J gene: TRBJ2-2
clone size: NA
CDR3 DNA: TGTGCCAGTAGTATACTGTCTAGCGGGAGATACACCGGGGAGCTGTTTTTT
CDR3 protein: CASSILSSGRYTGELFF

V gene: TRBV6-6
D gene: NA
J gene: TRBJ1-3
clone size: NA
CDR3 DNA: TGTGCCAGCAGCCTCGGGGGATCTGGAAACACCATATATTTT
CDR3 protein: CASSLGGSGNTIYF

V gene: TRBV11-2
D gene: NA
J gene: TRBJ2-2
clone size: NA
CDR3 DNA: TGTGCCAGCAGCCCGAGGGCGGACTGGAACACCGGGGAGCTGTTTTTT
CDR3 protein: CASSPRADWNTGELFF

V gene: TRBV28
D gene: NA
J gene: TRBJ2-4
clone size: NA
CDR3 DNA: TGTGCCAGCAGTCTCACCCTCCTCCGACTAGCCAAAAACATTCAGTACTTC
CDR3 protein: CASSLTLLRLAKNIQYF

V gene: TRBV19
D gene: NA
J gene: TRBJ2-3
clone size: NA
CDR3 DNA: TGTGCCAGTAGTATCGGTCTGAGCACAGATACGCAGTATTTT
CDR3 protein: CASSIGLSTDTQYF

V gene: TRBV11-3
D gene: NA
J gene: TRBJ2-2
clone size: NA
CDR3 DNA: TGTGCCAGCAGCTTAGACTCTCGGGGCACCGGGGAGCTGTTTTTT
CDR3 protein: CASSLDSRGTGELFF